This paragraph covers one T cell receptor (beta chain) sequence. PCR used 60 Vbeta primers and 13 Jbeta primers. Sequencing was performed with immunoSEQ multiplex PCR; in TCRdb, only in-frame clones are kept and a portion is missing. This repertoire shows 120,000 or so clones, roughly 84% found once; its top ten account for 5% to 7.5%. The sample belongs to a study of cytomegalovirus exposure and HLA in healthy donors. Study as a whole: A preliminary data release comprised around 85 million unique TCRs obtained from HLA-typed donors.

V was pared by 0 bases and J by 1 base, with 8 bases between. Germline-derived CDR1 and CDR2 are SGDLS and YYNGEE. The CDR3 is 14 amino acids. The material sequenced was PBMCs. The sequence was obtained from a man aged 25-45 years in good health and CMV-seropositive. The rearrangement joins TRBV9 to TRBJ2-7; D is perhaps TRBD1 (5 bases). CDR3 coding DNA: TGTGCCAGCAGCGTAGGATCAGGGTCCTACGAGCAGTACTTC. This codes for CASSVGSGSYEQYF.